These T cell receptor beta chains were read from a single sample in a study of Ad26.COV2.S vaccination and SARS-CoV-2 variants. The method was immunoSEQ multiplex PCR; TCRdb's version includes in-frame clones alone and lacks a portion of them. This sample has about 350,000 clones, with roughly 90% found just once. Material: peripheral blood, obtained in a trial of Ad26.COV2.S vaccine versus placebo. Receptors were obtained from a person aged 18-65 years who received the Ad26.COV2.S COVID-19 vaccine or a placebo. The CDR3 runs from the conserved cysteine through the conserved F or W. A D gene is named only where the DNA matches it firmly. A row's size may be missing; if present it is once, few, many or a size class.

cdr3_nt: TGTGCCAGCAGTTACACAGGGGGTGTTGCTGAAGCTTTCTTT
cdr3_aa: CASSYTGGVAEAFF
d_call: TRBD1
clone_size: NA
v_call: TRBV6-5
j_call: TRBJ1-1

cdr3_nt: TGCGCCAGCAGCCAAGGACTAGCGGGAGGGTACAATGAGCAGTTCTTC
cdr3_aa: CASSQGLAGGYNEQFF
d_call: TRBD2
clone_size: NA
v_call: TRBV4-3
j_call: TRBJ2-1

cdr3_nt: TGTGCCAGCTCACCACTAATCGAGGGGGCCGCCTACGAGCAGTACTTC
cdr3_aa: CASSPLIEGAAYEQYF
d_call: TRBD1
clone_size: NA
v_call: TRBV18
j_call: TRBJ2-7

cdr3_nt: TGTGCCAGCAGCCGACCCGGGAGGGAGAGCACAGATACGCAGTATTTT
cdr3_aa: CASSRPGRESTDTQYF
d_call: TRBD2
clone_size: NA
v_call: TRBV6-6
j_call: TRBJ2-3

cdr3_nt: TGTGCCAGCAGCCCCCGGGGACAGGGGGCGGGCACCGGGGAGCTGTTTTTT
cdr3_aa: CASSPRGQGAGTGELFF
d_call: TRBD1
clone_size: NA
v_call: TRBV11-3
j_call: TRBJ2-2

cdr3_nt: TGTGCCAGTCGGGACAGGACCTACAATGAGCAGTTCTTC
cdr3_aa: CASRDRTYNEQFF
d_call: TRBD1
clone_size: NA
v_call: TRBV19
j_call: TRBJ2-1

cdr3_nt: TGTGCCAGCAGCCAAGATTCCCCTGGGGAGCGTGGCTACACCTTC
cdr3_aa: CASSQDSPGERGYTF
d_call: NA
clone_size: NA
v_call: TRBV4-2
j_call: TRBJ1-2

cdr3_nt: TGTGCCAGCAGCGTCGAGGGGTCTGGAAACACCATATATTTT
cdr3_aa: CASSVEGSGNTIYF
d_call: NA
clone_size: NA
v_call: TRBV9
j_call: TRBJ1-3

cdr3_nt: TGTGCCAGCAGCGTAACTAGCGGCTCCTACAATGAGCAGTTCTTC
cdr3_aa: CASSVTSGSYNEQFF
d_call: TRBD2
clone_size: NA
v_call: TRBV9
j_call: TRBJ2-1

cdr3_nt: TGTGCCAGCAGTGACTCGAGGGTTACTGGCACCGGGGAGCTGTTTTTT
cdr3_aa: CASSDSRVTGTGELFF
d_call: NA
clone_size: NA
v_call: TRBV6-4
j_call: TRBJ2-2

cdr3_nt: TGTGCCTGGAGCGCGGTCTTCACTGAAGCTTTCTTT
cdr3_aa: CAWSAVFTEAFF
d_call: NA
clone_size: once
v_call: TRBV30
j_call: TRBJ1-1